This T cell receptor beta chain comes out of a study of glioma-infiltrating T cells after dendritic cell vaccination (dated by TCRdb to about 2016). For the study in its entirety: The cohort included around 15 glioblastoma patients drawn from Phase I and II dendritic cell vaccination trials, of whom 9 were newly diagnosed and 6 had recurrent disease. Between about 2003 and 2012, patients were given autologous tumor lysate-pulsed dendritic cell vaccination. To make the vaccine, monocyte-derived dendritic cells were cultured for seven to eight days with IL-4 and GM-CSF and then pulsed overnight with autologous tumor lysate. Each patient was given three intradermal dendritic cell vaccine injections, spaced two weeks apart, in the arm below the axilla. Tumor-infiltrating lymphocyte content was quantified and tumor and blood repertoires were compared in dendritic cell-vaccinated glioblastoma patients by deep sequencing of TCR beta CDR3 regions. Survival after dendritic cell vaccination was correlated with TCR sequencing metrics such as TIL content and the overlap between tumor and blood repertoires. General study outcomes and caveats: Longer time to progression and overall survival after dendritic cell vaccination were predicted by higher estimated pretreatment TIL content. The cohort was small and heterogeneous, few patients had complete blood and tumor sets, and even fewer had initial-recurrent tumor pairs. The three-group TCR overlap response model was characterized as speculative, and prospective validation of the model was stated to be required. No direct relationship between TCR clonality and survival was found, suggesting that a diverse polyclonal response may matter.

As for this clone: Its antigen has not been determined. No quality values exist for individual bases; no much larger clone is one base distant.

The time point label for this specimen denotes: after dendritic cell vaccination, including at tumor progression/relapse. Patients were selected for having adequate residual fresh-frozen tumor tissue and more than two years of available survival data. An isocitrate dehydrogenase mutation was not carried by any of the glioblastoma patients, although molecular status was otherwise variable. PBMC were collected before vaccination, two weeks after the third vaccination, and at tumor progression if tumor progression occurred. Genomic DNA was extracted with the Qiagen DNeasy Blood extraction Kit. Using the immunoSEQ assay, TCRB CDR3 regions were amplified from approximately 1.9 micrograms of genomic DNA, or from all available DNA when less than that was on hand. The multiplex PCR relied on 60 forward primers for TCR V beta segments and 13 reverse primers for J beta segments. To estimate the number of reads per starting template, synthetic control templates were added to each sample at limiting dilution. The Illumina HiSeq System generated 87 bp sequencing reads. The original pipeline was this. PCR and sequencing errors were removed by a nearest neighbor algorithm that merged closely related sequences. TCR overlap was defined as the percentage of unique tumor TCR beta sequences that were also present in the same patient's peripheral blood. Not all clones reach the TCRdb copy of this immuneACCESS table, which keeps in-frame sequences only. Checked studies attribute under half of the gap to unresolved V genes and leave the rest unexplained. For V, J and clone size, that table is used; D and trimming come from the DNA. The sample profile shows 99,000 or so clones; less than 90% of them were found once. The leading ten clones occupy about 5.5% of the sample.

The sequencing used blood, collected after dendritic cell vaccination. The TCR sequence derives from a human donor with glioblastoma.

The CDR3 has the sequence CATSRVAGGQNEQFF. The nucleotides read TGTGCCACCAGCAGAGTAGCGGGGGGGCAAAATGAGCAGTTCTTC. Recombination joined TRBV15 with TRBJ2-1; 11 middle bases align to TRBD2. The germline V gene (reference sequence) yields LNHNV for CDR1 and YYDKDF for CDR2. From the cysteine up to the phenylalanine, the CDR3 has a length of 15 residues. Here the CDR3 DNA is all that survives: 45 bases in frame from base 1. Ends trimmed: V by 1 base, J by 7 bases; bases unmatched to a gene: 3.